This T cell receptor (beta chain) was sequenced for a study of cytomegalovirus exposure and HLA in healthy donors. For the study at large: HLA-typed donors were the source of roughly 85 million unique TCRs held in an early data release. The study, taken as a whole, reports: Through in vitro validation, a few CMV-associated chains were shown to be specific for CMV antigens. A later analysis showed TCR association rates differing by HLA locus, peaking at DRB1 and lowest at HLA-C.

Both 60 Vbeta primers and 13 Jbeta primers went into the PCR. Here immunoSEQ multiplex PCR was the method, and the copy in TCRdb shows in-frame clones only, minus some. Among 110,000 to 150,000 clones, about 80% were seen once, and the ten largest hold under 10%. Participants comprised healthy donors of bone marrow. CDR1 is LNHDA, CDR2 SQIVND, per germline (reference sequence). The V gene end was trimmed by 6 bases and the J gene end by 5 bases; junction bases not matched to a gene: 6. The CDR3 has 13 amino acids. This clone has only one observation. No antigen is known for it. This sequence was found in a woman in her fifties or sixties in good health and CMV-seropositive. What was sequenced was PBMCs. This sequence joins TRBV19 and TRBJ1-2; 7 positions match TRBD1. CDR3 sequence: CASSDREAYGYTF. CDR3 bases: TGTGCCAGTAGCGACAGGGAAGCTTATGGCTACACCTTC. The variable domain in full, with the rest retrieved from reference TRBV19 and TRBJ1-2, is DGGITQSPKYLFRKEGQNVTLSCEQNLNHDAMYWYRQDPGQGLRLIYYSQIVNDFQKGDIAEGYSVSREKKESFPLTVTSAQKNPTAFYLCASSDREAYGYTFGSGTRLTVV.